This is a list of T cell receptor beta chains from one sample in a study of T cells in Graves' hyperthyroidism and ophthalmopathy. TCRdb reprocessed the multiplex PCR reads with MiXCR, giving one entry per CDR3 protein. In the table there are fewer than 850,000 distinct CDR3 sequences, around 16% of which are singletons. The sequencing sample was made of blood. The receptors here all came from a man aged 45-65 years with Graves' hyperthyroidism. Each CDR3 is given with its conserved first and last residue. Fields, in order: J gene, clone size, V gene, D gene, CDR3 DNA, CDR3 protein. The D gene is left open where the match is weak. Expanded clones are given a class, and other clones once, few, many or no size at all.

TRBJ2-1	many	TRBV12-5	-	TGTGCTCCGGGTATAAGACGGAGCTCCTACAATGAGCAGTTCTTC	CAPGIRRSSYNEQFF
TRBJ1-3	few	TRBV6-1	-	TGTGCCAGCAGGCCAGCCCCTGGAAACACCATATATTTT	CASRPAPGNTIYF
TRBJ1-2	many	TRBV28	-	TGTGCCAGCTGGGATATTGGGATCGGAAGGTATGGCTACACCTTC	CASWDIGIGRYGYTF
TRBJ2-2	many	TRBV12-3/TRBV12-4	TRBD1	TGTGCCAGCATCAGGGGGCTTTTGAACACCGGGGAGCTGTTTTTT	CASIRGLLNTGELFF
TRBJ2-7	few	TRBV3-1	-	TGTGCCAGCAGCCCGATACGGGAGACGGCCCTCTACGAGCAGTACTTC	CASSPIRETALYEQYF
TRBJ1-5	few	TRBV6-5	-	TGTGCCAGCAGTTACTCACTCGGGGGTGGACAGCCCCAGCATTTT	CASSYSLGGGQPQHF
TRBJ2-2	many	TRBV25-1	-	TGTGCCAGCACAGGGAACAGCGCCGGGGAGCTGTTTTTT	CASTGNSAGELFF
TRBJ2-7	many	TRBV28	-	TGTGCCAGCAGTTTTTGGAGCGGGCCTTCCTACGAGCAGTACTTC	CASSFWSGPSYEQYF
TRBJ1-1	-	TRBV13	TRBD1	TGTGCCAGCAAGCGGGGTGGGACAGGGTACTTGAACACTGAAGCTTTCTTT	CASKRGGTGYLNTEAFF
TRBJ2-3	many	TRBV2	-	TGTGCCAGCAGTGGGCCTATACTTGCGAGCACAGATACGCAGTATTTT	CASSGPILASTDTQYF
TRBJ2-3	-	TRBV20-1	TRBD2	TGCAGTGCTAGAGAAGCGGGAGGCGTAGATACGCAGTATTTT	CSAREAGGVDTQYF
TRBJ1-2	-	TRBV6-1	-	TGTGCCACCTCCGACCGTGCTACTAACTATGGCTACACCTTC	CATSDRATNYGYTF
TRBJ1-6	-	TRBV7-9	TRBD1	TGTGCCAGCAGCGGGGACAGGAGCTCCTATAATTCACCCCTCCACTTT	CASSGDRSSYNSPLHF
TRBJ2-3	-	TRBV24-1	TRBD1	TGTGCCACCAAGCCAGCCGGGACAGGGGATCCAGATACGCAGTATTTT	CATKPAGTGDPDTQYF
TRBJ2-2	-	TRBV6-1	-	TGTGCCAGCAGGATTGGGAGCACCGGGGAGCTGTTTTTT	CASRIGSTGELFF
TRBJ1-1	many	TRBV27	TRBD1	TGTGCCACCCGGACAGGGGGTTTCATGAACACTGAAGCTTTCTTT	CATRTGGFMNTEAFF
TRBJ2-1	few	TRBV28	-	TGTGCCAGCAGTTTTCCTTATGAAGGGTCCTACAATGAGCAGTTCTTC	CASSFPYEGSYNEQFF
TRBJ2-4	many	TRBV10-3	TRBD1	TGTGCCATCAGTCCCGGACAGGGCCAGGACATTCAGTACTTC	CAISPGQGQDIQYF